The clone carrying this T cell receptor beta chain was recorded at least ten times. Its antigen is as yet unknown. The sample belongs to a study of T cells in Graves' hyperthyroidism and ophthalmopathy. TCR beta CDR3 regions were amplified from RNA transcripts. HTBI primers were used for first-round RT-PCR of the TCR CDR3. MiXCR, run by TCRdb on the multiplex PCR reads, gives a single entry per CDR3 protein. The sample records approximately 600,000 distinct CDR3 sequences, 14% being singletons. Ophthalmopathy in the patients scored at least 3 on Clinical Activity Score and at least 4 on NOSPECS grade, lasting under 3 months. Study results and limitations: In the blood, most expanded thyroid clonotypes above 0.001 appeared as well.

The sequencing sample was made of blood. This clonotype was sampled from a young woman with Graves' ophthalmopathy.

The CDR3 sequence is CASSPGTGDTDTQYF. The CDR3 DNA sequence: TGCGCCAGCAGCCCCGGGACAGGGGACACAGATACGCAGTATTTT. This chain joins TRBV5-1 and TRBJ2-3, with 10 bases fitting TRBD1. V gave up 4 bases and J gave up 2 bases; unmatched junction bases: 4. This CDR3 has 15 residues. CDR1 and CDR2 from the germline V gene are SGHRS and YFSETQ.